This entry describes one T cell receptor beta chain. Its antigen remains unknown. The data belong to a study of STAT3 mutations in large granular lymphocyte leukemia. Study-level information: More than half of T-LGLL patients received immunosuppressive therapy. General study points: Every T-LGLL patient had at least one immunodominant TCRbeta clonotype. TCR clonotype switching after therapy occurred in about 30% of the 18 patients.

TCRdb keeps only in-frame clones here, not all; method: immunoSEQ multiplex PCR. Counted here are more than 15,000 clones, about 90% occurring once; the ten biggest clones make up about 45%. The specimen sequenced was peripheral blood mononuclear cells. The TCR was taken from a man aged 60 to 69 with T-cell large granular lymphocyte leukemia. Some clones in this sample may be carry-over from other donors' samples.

Here the CDR3 reads CASSFGSTLNGYTF. The CDR3 nucleotides read TGTGCCAGCAGCTTCGGGAGCACGCTAAATGGCTACACCTTC. V is TRBV7-9 and J is TRBJ1-2; the D is unclear. V lost 3 bases to trimming and J lost 6 bases, with 14 bases between them. This CDR3 contains 14 residues. In germline, CDR1 is SEHNR, CDR2 FQNEAQ (reference sequence).